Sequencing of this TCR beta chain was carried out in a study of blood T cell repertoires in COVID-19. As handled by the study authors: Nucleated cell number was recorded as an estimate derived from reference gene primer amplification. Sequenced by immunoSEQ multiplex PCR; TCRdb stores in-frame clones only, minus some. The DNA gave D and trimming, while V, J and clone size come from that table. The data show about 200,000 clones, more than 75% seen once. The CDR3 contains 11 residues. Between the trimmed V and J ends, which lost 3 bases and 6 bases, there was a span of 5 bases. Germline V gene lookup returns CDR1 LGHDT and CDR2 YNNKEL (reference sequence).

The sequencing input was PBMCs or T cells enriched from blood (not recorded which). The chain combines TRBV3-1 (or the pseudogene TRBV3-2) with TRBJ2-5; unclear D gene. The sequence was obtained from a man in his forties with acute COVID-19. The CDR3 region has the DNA TGTGCCAGCAGCCACAGGCAGACCCAGTACTTC. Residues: CASSHRQTQYF.